Included here is one TCR beta chain sequence, with context. Each sample came from a Caucasian adult donor living in Nashville, Tennessee. V lost 6 bases, J lost 1 base, and 5 bases stayed unmatched. This CDR3 has 14 amino acids. The germline V gene encodes CDR1 MDHEN and CDR2 SYDVKM. The repertoire was sequenced with immunoSEQ multiplex PCR; TCRdb's copy has only in-frame clones and lacks some. The repertoire includes roughly 490,000 clones, around 80% of them detected once, and around 12% sits in the top ten. The record originates from a study of shared clonotypes between healthy human individuals. The material sequenced was PBMCs. V and J are TRBV28 and TRBJ1-1; 7 bases are shared with TRBD1. The TCR originated in a woman between 40 and 55 years old in good health. Some clones in this sample may be carry-over from other donors' samples. CDR3 sequence: CASRGGQQNTEAFF. The CDR3 nucleotides are TGTGCCAGCAGGGGGGGACAGCAGAACACTGAAGCTTTCTTT. The full variable domain, its missing parts supplied by reference TRBV28 and TRBJ1-1, is DVKVTQSSRYLVKRTGEKVFLECVQDMDHENMFWYRQDPGLGLRLIYFSYDVKMKEKGDIPEGYSVSREKKERFSLILESASTNQTSMYLCASRGGQQNTEAFFGQGTRLTVV.